One and the same sample provided the 20 T cell receptor beta chains below, sequenced in a study of cytomegalovirus exposure and HLA in healthy donors (dated by TCRdb to 2017 to 2019). The library came from the immunoSEQ multiplex PCR assay. The multiplex PCR relied on a mix of 60 forward primers for TCR Vbeta segments and 13 reverse primers for TCR Jbeta segments. The source is immuneACCESS, and TCRdb retained only in-frame sequences with V and J called. Part of the clones is not carried over; for the studies checked, unresolved V genes explain less than half of this, and the remainder is unexplained. Present in this sample are 150,000 or so clones, roughly 73% of which were seen just once. The ten largest make up 1.5% to 2% of the sample. The sequenced sample consisted of PBMCs. The receptors here all came from a young woman in good health and CMV-seronegative.

The gene calls are TRBV5-4 and TRBJ2-1; no definite D call. The germline CDR1 and CDR2 sequences are SGHNT and YYREEE (reference sequence). The CDR3 is 15 residues long. The ends were cut back, 6 bases at V and 0 bases at J, with 13 bases in the middle. This CDR3 reads CASTLGRSSYNEQFF. CDR3 coding DNA: TGTGCCAGCACCCTTGGTCGTAGCTCCTACAATGAGCAGTTCTTC.

CDR3 DNA: TGCGCCAGCGGAGAGGGACAGGGGGCCACCTATGGCTACACCTTC. Residues: CASGEGQGATYGYTF. The J gene is TRBJ1-2, the V gene TRBV5-1; 12 nucleotides match TRBD1. CDR3 length: 15 amino acids. The junction had 8 bases not matched to a gene; V was cut back by 7 bases and J by 4 bases. Per the germline V gene, CDR1 is SGHRS and CDR2 is YFSETQ.

The chain is built from TRBV7-8 and TRBJ2-4; 14 bases map to TRBD2. The junction had 5 bases not matched to a gene; V was cut back by 3 bases and J by 7 bases. CDR1 is SGHVS and CDR2 is FQNEAQ in the germline V gene. The CDR3 spans 16 residues. CDR3 loop: CASSLTGLAGDNIQYF. CDR3 nucleotide sequence: TGTGCCAGCAGCTTGACGGGACTAGCGGGAGATAACATTCAGTACTTC.

V and J are TRBV10-3 and TRBJ2-3; 15 positions match TRBD2. The CDR3 runs to 16 residues. The germline V gene has CDR1 ENHRY and CDR2 SYGVKD. The V and J ends lost 8 bases and 6 bases, in that order; junction bases with no gene match: 9. CDR3 in amino acids: CAIAGTSGRPKDTQYF. CDR3 DNA: TGTGCCATCGCCGGGACTAGCGGGAGGCCCAAGGATACGCAGTATTTT.

The chain links TRBV27 to TRBJ2-7, with D possibly TRBD2 on 6 matching bases. V lost 0 bases and J 2 bases, leaving 14 bases between the germline ends. Germline V gene lookup returns CDR1 MNHEY and CDR2 SMNVEV (reference sequence). The CDR3 runs to 16 residues. The CDR3 is CASSLSPWEATYEQYF. Here the CDR3 DNA reads TGTGCCAGCAGTTTATCCCCTTGGGAGGCAACCTACGAGCAGTACTTC.

The chain has TRBV28 and TRBJ1-2, with 7 bases aligning to TRBD1. After removal of 3 bases from V and 1 base from J, the junction contained 5 bases not matched to a gene. The V gene's germline CDR1 is MDHEN and CDR2 SYDVKM. The CDR3 totals 15 residues. Here the CDR3 reads CASSLRAGGNYGYTF. CDR3 sequence (DNA): TGTGCCAGCAGTTTGCGGGCAGGGGGTAACTATGGCTACACCTTC.

V and J are TRBV10-3 and TRBJ2-2; D is uncertain. Germline lookup yields CDR1 ENHRY and CDR2 SYGVKD. The V and J ends lost 7 bases and 1 base respectively, with 16 bases between them. This CDR3 contains 16 residues. In DNA, the CDR3 is TGTGCCATCACTACCCAGGCAGGCGAGAACACCGGGGAGCTGTTTTTT. It encodes CAITTQAGENTGELFF.

The chain recombines TRBV19 with TRBJ2-1; D possibly corresponds to TRBD1 (6 bases). Germline V gives CDR1 LNHDA, CDR2 SQIVND (reference sequence). The ends were cut back, 2 bases at V and 2 bases at J, with 19 bases in the middle. The CDR3 extends over 18 amino acids. The CDR3 protein is CASSITGPGGPTYNEQFF. CDR3 DNA: TGTGCCAGTAGTATAACAGGGCCAGGCGGGCCCACCTACAATGAGCAGTTCTTC.

The chain carries TRBV11-2 and TRBJ2-2; 7 nucleotides line up with TRBD1. Trimming cost V 5 bases and J 0 bases; bases outside gene matches: 6. The CDR3 runs 16 residues. Germline assignment: CDR1 SGHAT and CDR2 FQNNGV. The CDR3 DNA is TGTGCCAGCAGCCCGTGGACAGGTCCGAACACCGGGGAGCTGTTTTTT. This translates into CASSPWTGPNTGELFF. The full variable domain, in which reference TRBV11-2 and TRBJ2-2 provide the parts outside the CDR3, is EAGVAQSPRYKIIEKRQSVAFWCNPISGHATLYWYQQILGQGPKLLIQFQNNGVVDDSQLPKDRFSAERLKGVDSTLKIQPAKLEDSAVYLCASSPWTGPNTGELFFGEGSRLTVL.

On this clone itself: Its ends do not fully match the called genes, so a read error is possible. The rearrangement joins TRBV7-7 to TRBJ2-5, with TRBD2 identical over 8 bases. The CDR3 totals 13 residues. The germline V gene encodes CDR1 SSHAT and CDR2 FNYEAQ (reference sequence). The CDR3 loop reads CASSRRGGETQYF. In nucleotides, the CDR3 is TGTGCTAGCAGCCGCCGGGGGGGCGAGACCCAGTACTTC.

Concerning this clone itself: Other DNA sequences within the sample encode an identical CDR3. The rearrangement uses TRBV7-2 and TRBJ2-1, with D possibly TRBD1 on 5 matching bases. V was shortened by 3 bases and J by 1 base, with 7 bases between the two germline ends. This CDR3 is 14 amino acids long. Germline CDR1 reads SGHTA; CDR2 reads FQGNSA. The CDR3 spells CASSFSGSYNEQFF. The CDR3 DNA follows: TGTGCCAGCAGCTTTTCAGGGTCCTACAATGAGCAGTTCTTC.

The CDR3 loop reads CASSQDLGHTSGNTGELFF. CDR3 coding DNA: TGCGCCAGCAGCCAAGATCTTGGGCACACTAGCGGGAACACCGGGGAGCTGTTTTTT. The chain uses TRBV4-3 and TRBJ2-2; 8 positions agree with TRBD2. The ends lost 0 bases at V and 1 base at J; junction bases unmatched: 10. This CDR3 comprises 19 residues. The germline V gene has CDR1 LGHNA and CDR2 YSLEER.

The V gene is TRBV5-1, the J gene TRBJ2-1; TRBD2 aligns across 14 bases. CDR1 and CDR2 (germline): SGHRS, YFSETQ. Trimming at V came to 3 bases and at J to 6 bases, leaving 2 bases not matched to a gene. This CDR3 has 15 residues. The CDR3 DNA is TGCGCCAGCAGCTCCGGACTAGCGGGGGGCAATGAGCAGTTCTTC. It encodes CASSSGLAGGNEQFF.

The CDR3, as DNA: TGTGCCTGGACCCACGGTTGGGGAGAAAACACTGAAGCTTTCTTT. Encoded protein: CAWTHGWGENTEAFF. The chain is built from TRBV30 and TRBJ1-1; D not certain. The V gene lost 4 bases and the J gene lost 2 bases, with 17 bases spanning the gap. Germline values: CDR1 GTSNPN, CDR2 SVGIG (reference sequence). The CDR3 sequence is 15 residues long.

The J gene is TRBJ2-3, the V gene TRBV7-9; the D is unclear. With 3 bases removed from V and 2 bases from J, the gap between germline ends came to 15 bases. Germline assignment: CDR1 SEHNR and CDR2 FQNEAQ (reference sequence). This CDR3 has 16 residues. Written as DNA, the CDR3 is TGTGCCAGCAGCTTCGCCGTACTGAGCGCCACAGATACGCAGTATTTT. This sequence encodes CASSFAVLSATDTQYF. The full variable domain, completed using reference TRBV7-9 and TRBJ2-3, is DTGVSQNPRHKITKRGQNVTFRCDPISEHNRLYWYRQTLGQGPEFLTYFQNEAQLEKSRLLSDRFSAERPKGSFSTLEIQRTEQGDSAMYLCASSFAVLSATDTQYFGPGTRLTVL.

This clone came up a few times. The chain uses TRBV5-1 and TRBJ1-1; possibly TRBD1 for D (5 bases). CDR1 and CDR2 from the germline V gene are SGHRS and YFSETQ. V lost 0 bases and J 3 bases, leaving 12 bases between the germline ends. The CDR3 extends over 15 amino acids. For the CDR3, the DNA is TGCGCCAGCAGCTTGGATGGGGCAGGAGACACTGAAGCTTTCTTT. Amino acids: CASSLDGAGDTEAFF.

A few counts support this clone. The chain couples TRBV29-1 to TRBJ2-7; 9 nucleotides align to TRBD2. Germline V gives CDR1 SQVTM, CDR2 ANQGSEA. V trimming: 5 bases; J trimming: 2 bases; junction bases outside the gene matches: 7. The CDR3 extends over 14 amino acids. The CDR3 bases are TGCAGCGTTCTGTCAGCGGGGGGTACCTACGAGCAGTACTTC. Encoded protein: CSVLSAGGTYEQYF.

This clone was seen only a few times. V is TRBV27 and J is TRBJ2-1; 11 bases match TRBD2. CDR3 length equals 16 residues. Trimming at V came to 5 bases and at J to 1 base, leaving 4 bases not matched to a gene. Per the germline V gene, CDR1 is MNHEY and CDR2 is SMNVEV (reference sequence). Written as DNA, the CDR3 is TGTGCCAGCAGTCCCACTAGCGGGAGATCCTACAATGAGCAGTTCTTC. Protein product: CASSPTSGRSYNEQFF.

The J gene is TRBJ2-1, the V gene TRBV20-1; 7 positions match TRBD2. The CDR3 is 11 residues long. Germline V gene lookup returns CDR1 DFQATT and CDR2 SNEGSKA (reference sequence). J gave up 9 bases and V 5 bases, and 4 bases lay outside the gene matches. CDR3 DNA sequence: TGCAGTGCTTTGCTAGCGGCTGAGCAGTTCTTC. This sequence encodes CSALLAAEQFF.

V usage is TRBV5-1 and J usage is TRBJ2-3; 8 positions match TRBD1. Germline CDR1 and CDR2: SGHRS and YFSETQ. Trimming removed 0 bases from V and 4 bases from J; junction bases left unmatched: 4. The CDR3 contains 15 residues. The CDR3 DNA sequence: TGCGCCAGCAGCTTGGCCAGGGGGCTAGCAGATACGCAGTATTTT. It codes for CASSLARGLADTQYF.